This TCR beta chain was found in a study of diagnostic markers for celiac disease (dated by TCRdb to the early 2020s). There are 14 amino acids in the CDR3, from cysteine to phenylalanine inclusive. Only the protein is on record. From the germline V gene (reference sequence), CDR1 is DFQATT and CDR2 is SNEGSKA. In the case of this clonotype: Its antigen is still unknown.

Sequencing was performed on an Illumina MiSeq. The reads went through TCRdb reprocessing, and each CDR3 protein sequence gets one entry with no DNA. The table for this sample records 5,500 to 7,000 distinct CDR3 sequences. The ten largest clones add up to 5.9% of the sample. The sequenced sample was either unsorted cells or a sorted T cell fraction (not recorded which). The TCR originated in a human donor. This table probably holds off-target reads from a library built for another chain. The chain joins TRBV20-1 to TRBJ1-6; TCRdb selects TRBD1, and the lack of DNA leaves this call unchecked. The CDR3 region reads CSARPTGTNSPLHF.